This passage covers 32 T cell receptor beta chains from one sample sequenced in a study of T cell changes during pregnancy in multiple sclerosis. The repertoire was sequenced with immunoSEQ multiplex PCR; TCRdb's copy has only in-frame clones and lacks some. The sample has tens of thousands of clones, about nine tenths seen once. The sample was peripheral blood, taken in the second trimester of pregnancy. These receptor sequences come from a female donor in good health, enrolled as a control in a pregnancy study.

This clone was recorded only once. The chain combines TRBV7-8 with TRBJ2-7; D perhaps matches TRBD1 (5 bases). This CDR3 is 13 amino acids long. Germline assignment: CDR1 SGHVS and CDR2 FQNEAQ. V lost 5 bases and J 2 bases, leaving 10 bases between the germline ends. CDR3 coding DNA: TGTGCCAGCAGCCTCAAGACAGCCTACGAGCAGTACTTC. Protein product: CASSLKTAYEQYF.

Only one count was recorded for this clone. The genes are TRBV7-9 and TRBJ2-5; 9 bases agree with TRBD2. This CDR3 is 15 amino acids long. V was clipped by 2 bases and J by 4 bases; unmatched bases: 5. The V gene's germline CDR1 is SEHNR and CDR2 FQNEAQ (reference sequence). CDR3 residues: CASSLRRGGPETQYF. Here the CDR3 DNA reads TGTGCCAGCAGCTTACGGCGGGGGGGCCCAGAGACCCAGTACTTC.

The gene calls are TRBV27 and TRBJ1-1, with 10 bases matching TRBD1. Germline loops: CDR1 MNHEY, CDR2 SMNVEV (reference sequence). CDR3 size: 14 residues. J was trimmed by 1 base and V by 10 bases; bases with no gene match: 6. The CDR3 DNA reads TGTGCCATTAGAAGGACAGGGGGGAACACTGAAGCTTTCTTT. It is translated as CAIRRTGGNTEAFF.

The chain's CDR3 is CASSLDRGYGNTIYF. Written as DNA, the CDR3 is TGTGCCAGCAGCTTAGATAGGGGATATGGAAACACCATATATTTT. The rearrangement joins TRBV7-2 to TRBJ1-3; tentatively, D is TRBD1 (5 bases). This CDR3 contains 15 residues. V lost 1 base and J lost 3, with 10 bases in between. Germline-derived CDR1 and CDR2 are SGHTA and FQGNSA.

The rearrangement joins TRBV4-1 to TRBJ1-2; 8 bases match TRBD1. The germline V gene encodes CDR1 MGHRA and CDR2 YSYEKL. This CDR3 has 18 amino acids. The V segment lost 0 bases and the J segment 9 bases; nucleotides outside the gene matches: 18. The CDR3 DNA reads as TGCGCCAGCAGCCAAGATAAAATGGGACAGGATCCTGCCGGGCGCTACACCTTC. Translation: CASSQDKMGQDPAGRYTF.

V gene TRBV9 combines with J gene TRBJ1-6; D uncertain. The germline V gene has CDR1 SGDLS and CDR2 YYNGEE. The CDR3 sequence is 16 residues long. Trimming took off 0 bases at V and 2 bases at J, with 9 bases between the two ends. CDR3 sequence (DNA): TGTGCCAGCAGCGTAGCGGGTGGCACCTATAATTCACCCCTCCACTTT. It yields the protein CASSVAGGTYNSPLHF.

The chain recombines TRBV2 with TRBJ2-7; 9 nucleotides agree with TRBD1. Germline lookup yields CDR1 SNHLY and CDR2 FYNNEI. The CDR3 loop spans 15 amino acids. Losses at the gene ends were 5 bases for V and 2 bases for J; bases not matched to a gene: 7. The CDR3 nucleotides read TGTGCCAGCAGTCGACCCGGGACAGGGCCCTACGAGCAGTACTTC. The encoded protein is CASSRPGTGPYEQYF.

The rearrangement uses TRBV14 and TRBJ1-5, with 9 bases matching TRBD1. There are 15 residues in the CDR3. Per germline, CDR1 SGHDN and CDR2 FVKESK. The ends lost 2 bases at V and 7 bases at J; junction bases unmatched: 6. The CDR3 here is CASSQRTGVGQPQHF. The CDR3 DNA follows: TGTGCCAGCAGCCAACGGACAGGGGTCGGGCAGCCCCAGCATTTT.

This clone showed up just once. CDR3 DNA sequence: TGCGCCAGCAGGGCCACCCCAAGCGGGAAGGCCGGGGAGCTGTTTTTT. This gives the protein CASRATPSGKAGELFF. The chain links TRBV4-1 to TRBJ2-2; 7 bases match TRBD2. CDR1 MGHRA and CDR2 YSYEKL come from the germline V gene. V lost 6 bases to trimming and J lost 6 bases; unmatched junction nucleotides: 13. The CDR3 length is 16 residues.

The CDR3: CASSLQTGNQPQHF. The DNA for the CDR3 is TGTGCCAGCAGCTTACAAACAGGGAATCAGCCCCAGCATTTT. V gene TRBV7-2 combines with J gene TRBJ1-5; perhaps TRBD1 as D (6 bases). This CDR3 comprises 14 residues. Germline-derived CDR1 and CDR2 are SGHTA and FQGNSA. V lost 2 bases to trimming and J lost 4 bases, with 9 bases between them.

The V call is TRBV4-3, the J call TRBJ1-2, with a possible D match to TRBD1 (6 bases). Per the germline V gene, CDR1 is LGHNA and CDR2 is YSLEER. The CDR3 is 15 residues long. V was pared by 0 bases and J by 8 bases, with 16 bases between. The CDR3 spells CASSQEGRGEEGYTF. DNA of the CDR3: TGCGCCAGCAGCCAAGAGGGCAGGGGAGAAGAAGGCTACACCTTC.

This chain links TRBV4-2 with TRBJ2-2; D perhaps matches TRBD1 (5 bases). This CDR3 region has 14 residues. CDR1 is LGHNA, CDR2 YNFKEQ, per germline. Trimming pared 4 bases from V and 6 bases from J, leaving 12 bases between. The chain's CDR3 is CASSPGGAAGELFF. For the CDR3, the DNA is TGTGCCAGCAGCCCGGGTGGGGCGGCCGGGGAGCTGTTTTTT.

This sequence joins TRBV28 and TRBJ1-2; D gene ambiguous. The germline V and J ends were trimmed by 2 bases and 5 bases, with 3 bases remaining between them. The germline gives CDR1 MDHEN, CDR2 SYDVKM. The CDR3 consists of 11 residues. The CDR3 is CASSLLYGYTF. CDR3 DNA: TGTGCCAGCAGTTTACTGTATGGCTACACCTTC.

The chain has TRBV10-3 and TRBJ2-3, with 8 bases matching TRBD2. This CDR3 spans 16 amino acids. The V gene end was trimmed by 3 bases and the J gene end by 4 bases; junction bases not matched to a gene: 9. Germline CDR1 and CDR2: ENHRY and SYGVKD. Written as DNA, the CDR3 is TGTGCCATCAGTGAAGGAGCGGGAGATGGGGCAGATACGCAGTATTTT. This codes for CAISEGAGDGADTQYF.

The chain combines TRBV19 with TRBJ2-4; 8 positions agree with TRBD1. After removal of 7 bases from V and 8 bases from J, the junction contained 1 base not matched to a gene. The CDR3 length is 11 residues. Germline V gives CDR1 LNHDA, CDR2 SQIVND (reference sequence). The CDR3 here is CASKTGDIQYF. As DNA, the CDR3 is TGTGCCAGTAAGACAGGGGACATTCAGTACTTC.

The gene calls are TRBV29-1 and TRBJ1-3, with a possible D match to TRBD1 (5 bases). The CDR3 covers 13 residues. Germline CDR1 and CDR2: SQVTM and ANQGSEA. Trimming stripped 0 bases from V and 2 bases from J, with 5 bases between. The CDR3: CSVEDRAGNTIYF. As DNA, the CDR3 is TGCAGCGTTGAAGACAGGGCTGGAAACACCATATATTTT.

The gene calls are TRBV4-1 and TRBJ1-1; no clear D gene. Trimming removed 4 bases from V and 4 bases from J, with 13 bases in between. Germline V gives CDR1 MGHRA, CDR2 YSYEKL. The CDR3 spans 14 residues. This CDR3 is CASSPGRLGTEAFF. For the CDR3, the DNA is TGCGCCAGCAGCCCCGGGAGATTGGGCACTGAAGCTTTCTTT.

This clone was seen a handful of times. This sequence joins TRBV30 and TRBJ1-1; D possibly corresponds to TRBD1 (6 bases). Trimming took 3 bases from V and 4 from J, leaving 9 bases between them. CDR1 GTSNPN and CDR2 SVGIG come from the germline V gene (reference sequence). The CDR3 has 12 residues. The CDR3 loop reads CAWSRGGTEAFF. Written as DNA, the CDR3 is TGTGCCTGGAGCAGGGGTGGCACTGAAGCTTTCTTT.

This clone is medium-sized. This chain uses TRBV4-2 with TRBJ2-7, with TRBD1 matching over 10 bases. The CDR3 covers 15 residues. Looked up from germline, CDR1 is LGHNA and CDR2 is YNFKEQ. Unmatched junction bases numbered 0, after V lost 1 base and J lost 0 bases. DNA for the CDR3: TGTGCCAGCAGCCAAGGGACAGGGGGCTCCTACGAGCAGTACTTC. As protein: CASSQGTGGSYEQYF.

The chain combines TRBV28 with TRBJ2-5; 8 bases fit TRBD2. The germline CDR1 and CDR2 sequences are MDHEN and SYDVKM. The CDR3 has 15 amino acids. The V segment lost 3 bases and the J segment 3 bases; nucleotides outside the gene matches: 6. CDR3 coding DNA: TGTGCCAGCAGTTTGGCGGGGGGCTCCAAAGAGACCCAGTACTTC. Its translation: CASSLAGGSKETQYF.

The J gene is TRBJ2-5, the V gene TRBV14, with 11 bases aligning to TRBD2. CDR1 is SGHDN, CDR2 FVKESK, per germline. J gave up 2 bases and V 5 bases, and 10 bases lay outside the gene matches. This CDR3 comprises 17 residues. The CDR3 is CASSGGAGLAVQETQYF. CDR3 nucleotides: TGTGCCAGCAGCGGGGGAGCGGGACTAGCGGTTCAAGAGACCCAGTACTTC.

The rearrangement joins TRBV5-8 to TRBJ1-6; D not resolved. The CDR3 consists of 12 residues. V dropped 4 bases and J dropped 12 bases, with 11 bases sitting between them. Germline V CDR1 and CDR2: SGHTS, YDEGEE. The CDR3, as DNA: TGTGCCAGCAGCGTCCGGTCCGGACCCCTCCACTTT. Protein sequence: CASSVRSGPLHF.

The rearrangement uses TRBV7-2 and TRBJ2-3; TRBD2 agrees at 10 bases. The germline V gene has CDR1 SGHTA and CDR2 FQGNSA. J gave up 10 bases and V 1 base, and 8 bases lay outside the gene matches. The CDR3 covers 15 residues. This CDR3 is CASSLEASGGGAQYF. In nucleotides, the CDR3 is TGTGCCAGCAGCTTAGAGGCTAGCGGGGGAGGTGCGCAGTATTTT.

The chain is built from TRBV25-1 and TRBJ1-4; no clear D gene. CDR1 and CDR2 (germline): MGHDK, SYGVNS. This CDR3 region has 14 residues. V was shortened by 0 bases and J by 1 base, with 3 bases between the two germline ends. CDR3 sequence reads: CASSEYRTNEKLFF. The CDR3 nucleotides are TGTGCCAGCAGTGAATACAGAACTAATGAAAAACTGTTTTTT.

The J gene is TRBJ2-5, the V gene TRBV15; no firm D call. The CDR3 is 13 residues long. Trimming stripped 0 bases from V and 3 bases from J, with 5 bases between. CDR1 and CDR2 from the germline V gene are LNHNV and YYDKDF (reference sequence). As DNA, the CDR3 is TGTGCCACCAGCAGAGATCGAGAAGAGACCCAGTACTTC. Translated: CATSRDREETQYF.

The CDR3 loop is CASGAHTNNEQFF. As DNA, the CDR3 is TGTGCCAGTGGGGCACACACGAACAATGAGCAGTTCTTC. The V and J genes are TRBV6-5 and TRBJ2-1; TRBD1 is a possible D gene (5 bases). The CDR3 runs 13 residues. Deletions cut 9 bases from V and 5 bases from J, with 14 bases between. From germline, CDR1 is MNHEY and CDR2 SVGAGI.

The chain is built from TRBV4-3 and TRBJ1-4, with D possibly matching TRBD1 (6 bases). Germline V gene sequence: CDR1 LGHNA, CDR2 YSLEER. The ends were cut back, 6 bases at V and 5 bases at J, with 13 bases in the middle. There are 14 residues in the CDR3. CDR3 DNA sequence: TGCGCCAGCAGTCACAGGGTGTGGAATGAAAAACTGTTTTTT. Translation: CASSHRVWNEKLFF.

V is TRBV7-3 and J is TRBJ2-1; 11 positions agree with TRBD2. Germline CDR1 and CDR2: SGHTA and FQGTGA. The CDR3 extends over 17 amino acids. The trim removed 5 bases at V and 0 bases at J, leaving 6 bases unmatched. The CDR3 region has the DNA TGTGCCAGCAGCCCCCGTAGCGGGGGGGTCTCCTACAATGAGCAGTTCTTC. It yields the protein CASSPRSGGVSYNEQFF.

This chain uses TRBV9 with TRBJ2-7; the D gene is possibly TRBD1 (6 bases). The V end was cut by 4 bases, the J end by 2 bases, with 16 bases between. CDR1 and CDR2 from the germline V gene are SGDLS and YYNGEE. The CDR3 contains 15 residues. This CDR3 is CASSPAGVQPYEQYF. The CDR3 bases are TGTGCCAGCAGCCCTGCAGGGGTCCAACCCTACGAGCAGTACTTC.

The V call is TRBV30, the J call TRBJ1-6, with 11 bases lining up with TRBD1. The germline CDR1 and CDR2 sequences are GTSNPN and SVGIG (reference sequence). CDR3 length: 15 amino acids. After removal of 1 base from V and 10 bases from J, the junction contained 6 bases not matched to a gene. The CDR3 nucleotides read TGTGCCTGGAGTGCTTTGGGGACAGGGGGGTCACCCCTCCACTTT. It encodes CAWSALGTGGSPLHF.

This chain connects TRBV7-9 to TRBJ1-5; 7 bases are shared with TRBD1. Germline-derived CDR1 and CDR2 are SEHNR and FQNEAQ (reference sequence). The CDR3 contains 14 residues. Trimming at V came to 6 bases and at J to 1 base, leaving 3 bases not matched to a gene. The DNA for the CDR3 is TGTGCCAGCAGTACGACAGGGAGCAATCAGCCCCAGCATTTT. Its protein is CASSTTGSNQPQHF.

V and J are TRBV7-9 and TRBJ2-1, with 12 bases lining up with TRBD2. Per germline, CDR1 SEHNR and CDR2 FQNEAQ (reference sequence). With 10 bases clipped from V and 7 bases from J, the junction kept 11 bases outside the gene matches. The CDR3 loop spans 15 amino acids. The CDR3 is CATRIGLAGGNEQFF. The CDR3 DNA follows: TGTGCCACCCGGATCGGGCTAGCGGGGGGGAATGAGCAGTTCTTC.